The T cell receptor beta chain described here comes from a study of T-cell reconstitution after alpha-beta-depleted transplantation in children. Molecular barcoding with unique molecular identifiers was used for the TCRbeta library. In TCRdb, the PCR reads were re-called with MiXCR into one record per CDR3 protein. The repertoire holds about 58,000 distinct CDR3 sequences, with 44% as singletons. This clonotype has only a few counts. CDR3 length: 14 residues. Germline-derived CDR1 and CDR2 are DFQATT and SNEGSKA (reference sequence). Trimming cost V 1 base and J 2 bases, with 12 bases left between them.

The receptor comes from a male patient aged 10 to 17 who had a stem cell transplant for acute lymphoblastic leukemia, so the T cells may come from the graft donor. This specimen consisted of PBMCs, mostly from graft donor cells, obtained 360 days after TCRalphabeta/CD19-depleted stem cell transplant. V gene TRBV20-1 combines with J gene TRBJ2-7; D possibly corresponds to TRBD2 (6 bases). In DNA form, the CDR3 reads TGCAGTGCTAGAGTGGTTAGCGGAACCTACGAGCAGTACTTC. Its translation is CSARVVSGTYEQYF.